Listed below are T cell receptor beta chains from one sample, sequenced in a study of T cells in Graves' hyperthyroidism and ophthalmopathy. TCRdb redid the calling of the multiplex PCR reads with MiXCR, one entry per CDR3 protein. The sample records over 650,000 distinct CDR3 sequences, around 15% being singletons. The sequencing input was blood. These receptors came from a man between 18 and 35 years old with Graves' hyperthyroidism. Both conserved end residues are part of each CDR3. Fields, in order: D gene, V gene, CDR3 protein. D genes are given only for firm matches.

TRBD2 TRBV9 CASSVAGGNTGELFF
TRBD1 TRBV28 CASSLGLQGYNEKLFF
NA TRBV28 CASSTTEYEQYF
NA TRBV18 CASSSETVSNQPQHF
NA TRBV30 CAWTHQETQYF
TRBD1 TRBV5-1 CASSFGRGLSEAFF
NA TRBV29-1 CSVVSPGSKGAFF
NA TRBV7-2 CASSKQPGHTQYEQYF
TRBD2 TRBV5-1 CASSLRTSGFLTYNEQFF
NA TRBV28 CASRQQGLEQYF
TRBD2 TRBV28 CASSFWGGGLAGGNEQFF
TRBD2 TRBV20-1 CSAKGPEAGGSPNEQFF
NA TRBV28 CATRRLDRNEQFF
NA TRBV28 CASTWDSSYNSPLHF
TRBD1 TRBV20-1 CSARDPDRGAFTDTQYF
TRBD2 TRBV20-1 CSASALAGFSYEQYF
NA TRBV11-1 CASSLTPDLNTEAFF
NA TRBV20-1 CSGPENTGELFF
NA TRBV4-2 CASSQDSSGTSVYGYTF
NA TRBV6-1 CASSETGSNSPLHF
NA TRBV7-2 CASSRSAGSSYEQYF
NA TRBV6-6 CASSYSGVQYGYTF
TRBD2 TRBV7-2 CASSAGLARSEQFF
NA TRBV4-1 CASRGGQNTGELFF
TRBD1 TRBV5-1 CASRGTANSYEQYF
NA TRBV5-4 CASSPRAQSYEQYF
NA TRBV11-2 CASSRGNTDTQYF
TRBD2 TRBV7-9 CASSLQAAGVTDTQYF
NA TRBV20-1 CSARGTANTGELFF
NA TRBV6-6 CASSYTDDSYEQYF
NA TRBV7-3 CASSLASQGSTGELFF
TRBD1 TRBV18 CASSSSPDRGNEQFF
NA TRBV6-5 CASSYVRSETGPNSPLHF
NA TRBV3-1 CASSQENTRTEAFF
NA TRBV20-1 CSARPEYDNEQFF
TRBD1 TRBV5-1 CASSLNRQGDNEQFF
TRBD2 TRBV20-1 CSASTQLAPSSYEQYF
NA TRBV11-2 CASSDRSQETQYF
NA TRBV6-1 CATMSDKADEQFF
TRBD1 TRBV9 CASSAGQGASDTQYF
TRBD2 TRBV6-2/TRBV6-3 CASSYSEAGASYEQYF
NA TRBV5-1 CASKRGPSGSYEQYF
TRBD1 TRBV29-1 CSVAYDRGGGQPQHF
TRBD2 TRBV4-1 CASRRQGGRNNEQFF
NA TRBV28 CASGVVYEQYF
NA TRBV2 CASSDITGREEKLFF
NA TRBV25-1 CASTEGGAGTF
TRBD1 TRBV11-2 CASRRQGLSSYNEQFF
NA TRBV4-2 CASSPRAEVTDTQYF
TRBD1 TRBV19 CASTNTRTGRTGELFF
TRBD2 TRBV9 CASSVGTSGYEQYF